A selection of T cell receptor beta chains follows, all from one sample in a study of T cell responses to AZD1222 COVID-19 vaccine. Sequencing was performed with immunoSEQ multiplex PCR; in TCRdb, only in-frame clones are kept and a portion is missing. The sample carries approximately 150,000 clones, roughly nine tenths recorded once. The specimen comprised peripheral blood, sampled 28 days after the second AZD1222 dose. Source of these receptors: an adult who received the AZD1222 COVID-19 vaccine. Both conserved end residues are part of each CDR3. Each record gives: V gene, J gene, CDR3 length, D gene, clone size, CDR3 DNA, CDR3 protein. A D gene is named only where the DNA matches it firmly. Expanded clones are given a class, and other clones once, few, many or no size at all.

v_gene: TRBV7-2; j_gene: TRBJ2-7; len: 14; d_gene: .; abundance: .; CDR3nt: TGTGCCAGCAGTACTAGCCGGAATTACTACGAGCAGTACTTC; CDR3aa: CASSTSRNYYEQYF
v_gene: TRBV5-1; j_gene: TRBJ2-5; len: 17; d_gene: TRBD1; abundance: .; CDR3nt: TGCGCCAGCACCACCACCGTCGGGACAGGGGAGTTGGAGACCCAGTACTTC; CDR3aa: CASTTTVGTGELETQYF
v_gene: TRBV24-1; j_gene: TRBJ1-2; len: 12; d_gene: .; abundance: .; CDR3nt: TGTGCCACCAGTGATTCGGGCAAGGGCTACACCTTC; CDR3aa: CATSDSGKGYTF
v_gene: TRBV7-9; j_gene: TRBJ2-1; len: 17; d_gene: TRBD2; abundance: .; CDR3nt: TGTGCCAGCAGCTTAGTCGGCGGGGGGAATACCTACAATGAGCAGTTCTTC; CDR3aa: CASSLVGGGNTYNEQFF
v_gene: TRBV29-1; j_gene: TRBJ2-3; len: 13; d_gene: .; abundance: .; CDR3nt: TGCAGCGTTGGTCCCCGACTCACAGATACGCAGTATTTT; CDR3aa: CSVGPRLTDTQYF
v_gene: TRBV6-2/TRBV6-3; j_gene: TRBJ2-6; len: 20; d_gene: .; abundance: .; CDR3nt: TGTGCCAGCAGTTACTTTTCTCTTGCGGATTTTAGCTCTGGGGCCAACGTCCTGACTTTC; CDR3aa: CASSYFSLADFSSGANVLTF
v_gene: TRBV6-6; j_gene: TRBJ2-1; len: 12; d_gene: .; abundance: .; CDR3nt: TGTGCCAGCAGTTACTCGGTCAATGAGCAGTTCTTC; CDR3aa: CASSYSVNEQFF
v_gene: TRBV7-9; j_gene: TRBJ2-3; len: 12; d_gene: .; abundance: .; CDR3nt: TGTGCCAGCAGCGCAGGCACAGATACGCAGTATTTT; CDR3aa: CASSAGTDTQYF
v_gene: TRBV7-6; j_gene: TRBJ2-7; len: 17; d_gene: .; abundance: .; CDR3nt: TGTGCCAGCAGCTTAGGCCCGTCGGGGGTAGGCGGCTACGAGCAGTACTTC; CDR3aa: CASSLGPSGVGGYEQYF
v_gene: TRBV11-3; j_gene: TRBJ2-3; len: 16; d_gene: TRBD2; abundance: few; CDR3nt: TGTGCCAGCAGCCGGGGGACTAGCGGTAGCACAGATACGCAGTATTTT; CDR3aa: CASSRGTSGSTDTQYF
v_gene: TRBV12-3/TRBV12-4; j_gene: TRBJ2-1; len: 12; d_gene: .; abundance: .; CDR3nt: TGTGCCAGCAGCAAGGTAGGGAATGAGCAGTTCTTC; CDR3aa: CASSKVGNEQFF
v_gene: TRBV5-1; j_gene: TRBJ2-6; len: 18; d_gene: .; abundance: .; CDR3nt: TGCGCCAGCAGCTTCACGAGACAGGGGAGGGCTGGGGCCAACGTCCTGACTTTC; CDR3aa: CASSFTRQGRAGANVLTF
v_gene: TRBV2; j_gene: TRBJ2-1; len: 15; d_gene: .; abundance: .; CDR3nt: TGTGCCAGCGCTCGCGGTAGCGGACCTTACAATGAGCAGTTCTTC; CDR3aa: CASARGSGPYNEQFF
v_gene: TRBV27; j_gene: TRBJ2-7; len: 15; d_gene: .; abundance: .; CDR3nt: TGTGCCAGCAGAATCGCGGGATTCGACCCCTACGAGCAGTACTTC; CDR3aa: CASRIAGFDPYEQYF
v_gene: TRBV7-9; j_gene: TRBJ1-1; len: 13; d_gene: .; abundance: .; CDR3nt: TGTGCCAGCAGCTTTTGGAAGAACACTGAAGCTTTCTTT; CDR3aa: CASSFWKNTEAFF
v_gene: TRBV10-3; j_gene: TRBJ2-1; len: 14; d_gene: .; abundance: .; CDR3nt: TGTGCCATCAGGTCGGGATCCGCTGCCAATGAGCAGTTCTTC; CDR3aa: CAIRSGSAANEQFF
v_gene: TRBV6-6; j_gene: TRBJ1-2; len: 16; d_gene: .; abundance: .; CDR3nt: TGTGCCAGCAGTTACGACCCTTCTCCAGCTAACTATGGCTACACCTTC; CDR3aa: CASSYDPSPANYGYTF